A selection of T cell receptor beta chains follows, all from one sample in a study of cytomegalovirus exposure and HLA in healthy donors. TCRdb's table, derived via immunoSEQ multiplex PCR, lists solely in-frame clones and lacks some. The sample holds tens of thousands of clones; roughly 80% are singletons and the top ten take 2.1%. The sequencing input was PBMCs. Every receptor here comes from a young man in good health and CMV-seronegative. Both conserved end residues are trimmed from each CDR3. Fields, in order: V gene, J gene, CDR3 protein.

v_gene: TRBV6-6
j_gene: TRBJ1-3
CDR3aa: ASRGQGIGNTIY

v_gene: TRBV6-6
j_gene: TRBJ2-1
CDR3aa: ASSPLADYYNEQF

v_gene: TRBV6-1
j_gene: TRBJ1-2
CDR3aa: ASRAPTNYGYT

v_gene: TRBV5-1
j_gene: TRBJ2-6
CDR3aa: ASSSRALSGANVLT

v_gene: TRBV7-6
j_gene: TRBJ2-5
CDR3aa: ASQKGQLQETQY

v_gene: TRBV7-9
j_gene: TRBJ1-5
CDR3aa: SSSRGGQPQH

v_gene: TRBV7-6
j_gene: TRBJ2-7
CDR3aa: ASSSRQGAYEQY

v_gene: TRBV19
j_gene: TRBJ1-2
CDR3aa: ASSIARLYGYT

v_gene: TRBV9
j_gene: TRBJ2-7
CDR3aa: ASSDSGKGSYEQY

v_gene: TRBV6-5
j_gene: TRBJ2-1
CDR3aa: ASSSSRGGEQF

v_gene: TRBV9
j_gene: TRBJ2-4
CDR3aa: ASSVAQGRANIQY